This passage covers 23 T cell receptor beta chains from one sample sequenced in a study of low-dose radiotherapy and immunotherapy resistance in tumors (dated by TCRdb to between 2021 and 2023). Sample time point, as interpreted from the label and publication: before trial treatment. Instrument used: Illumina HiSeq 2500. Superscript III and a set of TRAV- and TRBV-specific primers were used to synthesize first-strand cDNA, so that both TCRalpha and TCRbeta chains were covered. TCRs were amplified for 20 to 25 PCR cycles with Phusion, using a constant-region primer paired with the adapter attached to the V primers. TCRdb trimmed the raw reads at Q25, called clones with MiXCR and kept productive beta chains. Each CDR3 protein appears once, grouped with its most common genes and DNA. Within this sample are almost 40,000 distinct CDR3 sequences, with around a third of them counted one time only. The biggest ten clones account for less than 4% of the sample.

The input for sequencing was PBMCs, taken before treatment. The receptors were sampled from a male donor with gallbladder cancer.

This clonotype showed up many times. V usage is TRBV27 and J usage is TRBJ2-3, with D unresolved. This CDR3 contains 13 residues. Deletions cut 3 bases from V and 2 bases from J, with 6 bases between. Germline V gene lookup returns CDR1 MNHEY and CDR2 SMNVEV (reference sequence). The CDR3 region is CASSLRTTDTQYF. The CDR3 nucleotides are TGTGCCAGCAGTTTGAGGACCACAGATACGCAGTATTTT.

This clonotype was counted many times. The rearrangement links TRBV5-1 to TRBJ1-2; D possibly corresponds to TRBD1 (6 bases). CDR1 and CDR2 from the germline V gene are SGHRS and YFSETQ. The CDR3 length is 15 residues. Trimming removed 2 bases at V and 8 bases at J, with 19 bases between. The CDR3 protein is CASSLPPRGAQGYTF. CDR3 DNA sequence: TGCGCCAGCAGCTTACCTCCGAGGGGGGCGCAGGGCTACACCTTC.

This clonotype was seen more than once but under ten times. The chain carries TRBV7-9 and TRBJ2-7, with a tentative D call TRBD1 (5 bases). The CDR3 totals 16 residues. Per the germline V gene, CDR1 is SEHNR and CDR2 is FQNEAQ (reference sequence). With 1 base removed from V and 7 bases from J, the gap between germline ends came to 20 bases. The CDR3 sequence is CASSLDAGSVRGEQYF. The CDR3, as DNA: TGTGCCAGCAGCTTAGACGCCGGGTCGGTTAGGGGAGAGCAGTACTTC.

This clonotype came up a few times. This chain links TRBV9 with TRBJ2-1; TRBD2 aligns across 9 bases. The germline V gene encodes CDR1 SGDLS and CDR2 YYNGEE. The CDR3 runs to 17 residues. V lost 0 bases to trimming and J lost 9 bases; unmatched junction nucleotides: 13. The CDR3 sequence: CASSVAGYGAGGGEQFF. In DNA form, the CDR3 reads TGTGCCAGCAGCGTAGCAGGTTACGGAGCGGGAGGCGGTGAGCAGTTCTTC.

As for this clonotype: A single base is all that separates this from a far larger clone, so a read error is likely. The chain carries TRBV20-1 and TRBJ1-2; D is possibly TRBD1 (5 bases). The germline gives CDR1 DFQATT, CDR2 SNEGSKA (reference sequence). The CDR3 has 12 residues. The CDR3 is CSVRPRGGGYTF. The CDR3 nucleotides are TGCAGCGTGCGCCCGCGGGGCGGGGGCTACACCTTC.

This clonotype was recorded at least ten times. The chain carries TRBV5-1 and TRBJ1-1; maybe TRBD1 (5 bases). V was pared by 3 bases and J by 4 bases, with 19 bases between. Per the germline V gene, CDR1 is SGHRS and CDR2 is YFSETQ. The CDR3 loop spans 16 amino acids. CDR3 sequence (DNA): TGCGCCAGCAGCTCGGGACGGAATAGGGGTGGCACTGAAGCTTTCTTT. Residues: CASSSGRNRGGTEAFF. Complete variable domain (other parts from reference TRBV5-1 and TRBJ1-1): KAGVTQTPRYLIKTRGQQVTLSCSPISGHRSVSWYQQTPGQGLQFLFEYFSETQRNKGNFPGRFSGRQFSNSRSEMNVSTLELGDSALYLCASSSGRNRGGTEAFFGQGTRLTVV.

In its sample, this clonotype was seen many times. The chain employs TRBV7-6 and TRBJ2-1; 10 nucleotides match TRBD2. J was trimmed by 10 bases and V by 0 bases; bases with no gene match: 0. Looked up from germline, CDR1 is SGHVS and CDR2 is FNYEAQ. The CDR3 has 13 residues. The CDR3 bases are TGTGCCAGCAGCTTAGCGGGACTAGCGGAGCAGTTCTTC. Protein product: CASSLAGLAEQFF.

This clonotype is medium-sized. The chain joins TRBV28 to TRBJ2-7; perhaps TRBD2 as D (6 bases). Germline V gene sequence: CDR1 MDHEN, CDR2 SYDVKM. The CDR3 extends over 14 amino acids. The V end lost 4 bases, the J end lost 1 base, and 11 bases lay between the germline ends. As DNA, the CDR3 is TGTGCCAGCAGTTCGGGAGCGATATCCTACGAGCAGTACTTC. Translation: CASSSGAISYEQYF.

The DNA for the CDR3 is TGTGCCAGCAGCGACCCGGGACAGCCGTACGAGCAGTACTTC. Its translation is CASSDPGQPYEQYF. This chain uses TRBV2 with TRBJ2-7, with 7 bases lining up with TRBD1. Trimming cost V 6 bases and J 4 bases; bases outside gene matches: 9. The CDR3 has 14 residues. Looked up from germline, CDR1 is SNHLY and CDR2 is FYNNEI. Full variable domain (missing parts from reference TRBV2 and TRBJ2-7): EPEVTQTPSHQVTQMGQEVILRCVPISNHLYFYWYRQILGQKVEFLVSFYNNEISEKSEIFDDQFSVERPDGSNFTLKIRSTKLEDSAMYFCASSDPGQPYEQYFGPGTRLTVT.

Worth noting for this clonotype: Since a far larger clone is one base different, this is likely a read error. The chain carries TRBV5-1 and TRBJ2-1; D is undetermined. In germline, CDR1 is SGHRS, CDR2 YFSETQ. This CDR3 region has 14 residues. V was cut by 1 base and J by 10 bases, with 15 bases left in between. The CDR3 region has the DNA TGCGCCAGCAGCTTGCGGGTGGGCTCCTACGAGCAGTTCTTC. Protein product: CASSLRVGSYEQFF.

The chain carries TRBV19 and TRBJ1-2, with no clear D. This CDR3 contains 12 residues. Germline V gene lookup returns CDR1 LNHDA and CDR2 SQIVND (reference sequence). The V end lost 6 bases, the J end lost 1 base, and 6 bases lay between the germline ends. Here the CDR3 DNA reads TGTGCCAGTAGCGCTATTAACTATGGCTACACCTTC. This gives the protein CASSAINYGYTF.

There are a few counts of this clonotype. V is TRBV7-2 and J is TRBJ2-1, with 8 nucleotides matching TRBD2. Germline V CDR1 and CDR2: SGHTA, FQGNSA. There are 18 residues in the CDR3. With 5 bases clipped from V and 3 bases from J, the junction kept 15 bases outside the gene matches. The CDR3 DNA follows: TGTGCCAGCAGCACCCGGTTGCTAGCGGGCAGGCTCTACAATGAGCAGTTCTTC. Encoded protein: CASSTRLLAGRLYNEQFF.

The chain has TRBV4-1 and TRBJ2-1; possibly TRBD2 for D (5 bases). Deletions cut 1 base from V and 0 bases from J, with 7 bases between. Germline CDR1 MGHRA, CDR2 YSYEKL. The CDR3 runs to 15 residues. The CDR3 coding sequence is TGCGCCAGCAGCCAAGCGGGAACCTCCTACAATGAGCAGTTCTTC. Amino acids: CASSQAGTSYNEQFF.

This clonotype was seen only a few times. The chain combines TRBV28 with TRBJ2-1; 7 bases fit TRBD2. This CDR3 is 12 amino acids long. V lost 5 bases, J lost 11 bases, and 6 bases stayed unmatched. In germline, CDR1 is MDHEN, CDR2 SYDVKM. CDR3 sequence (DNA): TGTGCCAGCAGTCCTGGGACTACCAAGCAGTTCTTC. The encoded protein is CASSPGTTKQFF.

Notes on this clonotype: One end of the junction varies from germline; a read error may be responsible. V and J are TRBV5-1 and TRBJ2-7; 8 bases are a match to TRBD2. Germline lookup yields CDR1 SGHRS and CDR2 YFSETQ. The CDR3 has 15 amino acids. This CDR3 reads CASSSSAGVSYEQCF. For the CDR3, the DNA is TGCGCCAGCAGCTCCTCAGCGGGAGTGAGCTACGAACAGTGCTTC.

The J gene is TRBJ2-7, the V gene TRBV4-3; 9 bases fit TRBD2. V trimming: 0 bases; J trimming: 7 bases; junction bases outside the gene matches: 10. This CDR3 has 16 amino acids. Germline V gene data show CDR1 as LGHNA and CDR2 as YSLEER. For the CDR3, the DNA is TGCGCCAGCAGCCAAGATAGCGGGAGCTGGTCAAGAGAGCAGTACTTC. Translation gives CASSQDSGSWSREQYF.

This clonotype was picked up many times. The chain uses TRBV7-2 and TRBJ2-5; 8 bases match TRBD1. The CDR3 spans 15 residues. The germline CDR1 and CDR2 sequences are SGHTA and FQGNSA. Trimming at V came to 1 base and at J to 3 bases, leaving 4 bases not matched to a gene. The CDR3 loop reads CASSLEGTGKETQYF. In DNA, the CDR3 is TGTGCCAGCAGCTTAGAGGGGACAGGAAAAGAGACCCAGTACTTC.

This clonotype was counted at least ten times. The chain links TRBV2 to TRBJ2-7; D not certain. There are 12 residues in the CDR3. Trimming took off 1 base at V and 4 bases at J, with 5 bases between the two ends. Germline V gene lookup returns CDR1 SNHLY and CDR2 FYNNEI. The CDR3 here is CASSEGQYEQYF. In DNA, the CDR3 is TGTGCCAGCAGTGAAGGGCAGTACGAGCAGTACTTC.

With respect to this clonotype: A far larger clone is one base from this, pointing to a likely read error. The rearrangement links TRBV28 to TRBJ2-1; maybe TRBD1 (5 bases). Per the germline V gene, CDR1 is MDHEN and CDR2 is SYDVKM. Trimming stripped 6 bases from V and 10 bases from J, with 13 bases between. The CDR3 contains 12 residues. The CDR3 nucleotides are TGTGCCAGCAGCCAGGGAAACTACGAGCAGTTCTTC. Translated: CASSQGNYEQFF.

As DNA, the CDR3 is TGTGCCAGCAGTTACAGACAGGGTTTGAATGCACCCCTCCACTTT. It encodes CASSYRQGLNAPLHF. This rearrangement joins TRBV6-8 to TRBJ1-6, with 7 bases fitting TRBD1. This CDR3 is built from 15 residues. Germline CDR1 MNHGY, CDR2 SAAAGT. The V segment lost 2 bases and the J segment 11 bases; nucleotides outside the gene matches: 9.

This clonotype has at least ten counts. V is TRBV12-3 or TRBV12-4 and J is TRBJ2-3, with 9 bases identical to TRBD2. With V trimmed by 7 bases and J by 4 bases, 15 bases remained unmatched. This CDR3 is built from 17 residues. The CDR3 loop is CASTSGGSGSKADTQYF. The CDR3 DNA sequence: TGTGCCAGCACTTCAGGGGGTAGCGGGAGTAAAGCAGATACGCAGTATTTT.

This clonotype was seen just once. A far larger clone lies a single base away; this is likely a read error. The DNA of the CDR3 is TGTGCCAGCACCCCATACGCGCGGGGGGGGCCCTACGAGCAGTTCTTC. This codes for CASTPYARGGPYEQFF. The chain combines TRBV13 with TRBJ2-1; 9 nucleotides align to TRBD2. Germline V CDR1 and CDR2: PRHDT, FYEKMQ (reference sequence). V gave up 7 bases and J gave up 10 bases; unmatched junction bases: 17. The length of the CDR3 is 16 residues.

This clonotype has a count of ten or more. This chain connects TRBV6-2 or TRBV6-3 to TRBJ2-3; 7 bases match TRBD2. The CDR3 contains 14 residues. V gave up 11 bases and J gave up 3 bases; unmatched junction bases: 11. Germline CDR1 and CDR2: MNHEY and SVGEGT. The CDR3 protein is CASSLAFSTDTQYF. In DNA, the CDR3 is TGTGCCTCTTCACTAGCGTTCTCTACAGATACGCAGTATTTT.